Listed here are 31 T cell receptor beta chains from one sample, sequenced in a study of blood T cell repertoires in COVID-19. The data were produced by immunoSEQ multiplex PCR, yet TCRdb's version contains in-frame clones alone and is incomplete. The table includes 200,000 to 300,000 clones, roughly 83% detected once. Sample: peripheral blood. These receptors were obtained from a woman older than 75 with acute or convalescent COVID-19.

The genes are TRBV28 and TRBJ2-1; the match to TRBD2 covers 9 bases. The CDR3 spans 14 residues. CDR1 MDHEN and CDR2 SYDVKM come from the germline V gene. Trimming took 7 bases from V and 6 from J; bases not matched to a gene: 7. The CDR3 sequence is CASISGGRGNEQFF. DNA for the CDR3: TGTGCCAGCATTAGCGGGGGCCGGGGCAATGAGCAGTTCTTC.

The chain couples TRBV15 to TRBJ1-5, with D perhaps TRBD1 (6 bases). The CDR3 totals 15 residues. Germline values: CDR1 LNHNV, CDR2 YYDKDF (reference sequence). With 0 bases removed from V and 5 bases from J, the gap between germline ends came to 11 bases. CDR3 loop: CATSRDRQGYQPQHF. The CDR3 nucleotides are TGTGCCACCAGCAGAGATCGGCAGGGGTATCAGCCCCAGCATTTT.

As to this clone: This CDR3 is also generated by other DNA sequences in the sample. The chain is built from TRBV19 and TRBJ1-5, with a possible D match to TRBD1 (5 bases). V dropped 3 bases and J dropped 3 bases, with 12 bases sitting between them. Germline V CDR1 and CDR2: LNHDA, SQIVND (reference sequence). The CDR3 is made up of 15 amino acids. The CDR3 loop reads CASSIGGGVNQPQHF. For the CDR3, the DNA is TGTGCCAGTAGTATTGGGGGAGGCGTCAATCAGCCCCAGCATTTT. The variable domain in full, with the rest retrieved from reference TRBV19 and TRBJ1-5, is DGGITQSPKYLFRKEGQNVTLSCEQNLNHDAMYWYRQDPGQGLRLIYYSQIVNDFQKGDIAEGYSVSREKKESFPLTVTSAQKNPTAFYLCASSIGGGVNQPQHFGDGTRLSIL.

The chain uses TRBV18 and TRBJ1-6; D is possibly TRBD1 (6 bases). With 2 bases removed from V and 9 bases from J, the gap between germline ends came to 11 bases. CDR1 is KGHSH, CDR2 LQKENI, per germline. The CDR3 length is 14 residues. For the CDR3, the DNA is TGTGCCAGCTCACCAAAGGGGGAGCGTTCACCCCTCCACTTT. Translating it yields CASSPKGERSPLHF. The variable domain in full, with the rest retrieved from reference TRBV18 and TRBJ1-6, is NAGVMQNPRHLVRRRGQEARLRCSPMKGHSHVYWYRQLPEEGLKFMVYLQKENIIDESGMPKERFSAEFPKEGPSILRIQQVVRGDSAAYFCASSPKGERSPLHFGNGTRLTVT.

This clone was counted once. The chain carries TRBV7-3 and TRBJ2-1; a weak D match, TRBD1 (6 bases). This CDR3 is built from 14 residues. The ends were cut back, 6 bases at V and 4 bases at J, with 13 bases in the middle. Germline-derived CDR1 and CDR2 are SGHTA and FQGTGA. CDR3 bases: TGTGCCAGCAGTCAGGGCAGGGGTTACAATGAGCAGTTCTTC. Translating gives CASSQGRGYNEQFF.

This rearrangement joins TRBV5-1 to TRBJ2-5; 7 nucleotides line up with TRBD2. CDR1 and CDR2 (germline): SGHRS, YFSETQ. With V trimmed by 4 bases and J by 4 bases, 10 bases remained unmatched. The CDR3 runs to 15 residues. The CDR3 nucleotides read TGCGCCAGCAGCCCTGTGACTAGCATTGGAGAGACCCAGTACTTC. Protein sequence: CASSPVTSIGETQYF.

This chain connects TRBV19 to TRBJ2-7, with TRBD1 identical over 10 bases. The ends lost 5 bases at V and 5 bases at J; junction bases unmatched: 6. Looked up from germline, CDR1 is LNHDA and CDR2 is SQIVND (reference sequence). CDR3 length: 14 amino acids. CDR3 DNA sequence: TGTGCCAGTAGTGGCGGGACAGGGGCCCACGAGCAGTACTTC. It specifies CASSGGTGAHEQYF. Variable domain in full (rest from reference TRBV19 and TRBJ2-7): DGGITQSPKYLFRKEGQNVTLSCEQNLNHDAMYWYRQDPGQGLRLIYYSQIVNDFQKGDIAEGYSVSREKKESFPLTVTSAQKNPTAFYLCASSGGTGAHEQYFGPGTRLTVT.

As DNA, the CDR3 is TGTGCCAGCAGACCCCATGAGGCAGGGGGCGATGAAGCTTTCTTT. Translated, it gives CASRPHEAGGDEAFF. This chain joins TRBV6-5 and TRBJ1-1, with 8 bases that match TRBD1. The germline V gene has CDR1 MNHEY and CDR2 SVGAGI. The CDR3 totals 15 residues. After removal of 6 bases from V and 7 bases from J, the junction contained 13 bases not matched to a gene.

The J gene is TRBJ1-1, the V gene TRBV18; the match to TRBD1 covers 11 bases. In germline, CDR1 is KGHSH, CDR2 LQKENI. The trim removed 6 bases at V and 4 bases at J, leaving 10 bases unmatched. This CDR3 has 16 residues. The CDR3 sequence: CASSPGTGGGTTEAFF. The DNA for the CDR3 is TGTGCCAGCTCCCCGGGGACAGGGGGGGGAACCACTGAAGCTTTCTTT.

This clone was observed a handful of times. The rearrangement uses TRBV4-1 and TRBJ2-2; 10 nucleotides match TRBD1. With V trimmed by 1 base and J by 4 bases, 3 bases remained unmatched. The CDR3 has 16 amino acids. CDR1 and CDR2 (germline): MGHRA, YSYEKL. CDR3 sequence reads: CASSQGGQGSTGELFF. CDR3 sequence (DNA): TGCGCCAGCAGCCAAGGGGGACAGGGGTCCACCGGGGAGCTGTTTTTT.

This clone was observed a few times. This chain joins TRBV28 and TRBJ1-5; 7 positions match TRBD1. The CDR3 sequence is 17 residues long. CDR1 and CDR2 from the germline V gene are MDHEN and SYDVKM. V lost 6 bases to trimming and J lost 3 bases; unmatched junction nucleotides: 14. The CDR3 DNA is TGTGCCAGCAGACGTACAGGGGAGAAAAGTCTCAATCAGCCCCAGCATTTT. Its protein product is CASRRTGEKSLNQPQHF.

Only a few counts were recorded for this clone. The CDR3 reads CASSLGLSLNYGYTF. The DNA for the CDR3 is TGCGCCAGCAGCTTGGGCTTGAGCCTTAACTATGGCTACACCTTC. The rearrangement links TRBV5-1 to TRBJ1-2; D unclear. Germline-derived CDR1 and CDR2 are SGHRS and YFSETQ. CDR3 length: 15 amino acids. Trimming pared 0 bases from V and 1 base from J, leaving 10 bases between. The full variable domain, in which reference TRBV5-1 and TRBJ1-2 provide the parts outside the CDR3, is KAGVTQTPRYLIKTRGQQVTLSCSPISGHRSVSWYQQTPGQGLQFLFEYFSETQRNKGNFPGRFSGRQFSNSRSEMNVSTLELGDSALYLCASSLGLSLNYGYTFGSGTRLTVV.

The chain uses TRBV6-5 and TRBJ2-1; D possibly corresponds to TRBD2 (6 bases). There are 13 residues in the CDR3. The V and J ends lost 5 bases and 6 bases respectively, with 11 bases between them. CDR1 MNHEY and CDR2 SVGAGI come from the germline V gene. CDR3 protein: CASSNMGGNEQFF. CDR3 in DNA: TGTGCCAGCAGTAACATGGGAGGCAATGAGCAGTTCTTC.

The rearrangement uses TRBV28 and TRBJ1-4; maybe TRBD1 (5 bases). Trimming left V 3 bases short and J 1 base short, with 9 bases between. Germline CDR1 is MDHEN and CDR2 is SYDVKM. The CDR3 contains 15 residues. Written as DNA, the CDR3 is TGTGCCAGCAGTTTGAGTAGGGGAACTAATGAAAAACTGTTTTTT. Its protein is CASSLSRGTNEKLFF.

The chain carries TRBV27 and TRBJ1-1; a possible D gene is TRBD1 (5 bases). The V gene lost 7 bases and the J gene lost 1 base, with 13 bases spanning the gap. Germline V gene sequence: CDR1 MNHEY, CDR2 SMNVEV (reference sequence). CDR3 size: 14 residues. The CDR3 loop is CASTPRQRNTEAFF. In DNA, the CDR3 is TGTGCCAGCACTCCCCGACAGCGGAACACTGAAGCTTTCTTT.

J is TRBJ1-2 and V is TRBV7-2; D remains ambiguous. The CDR3 has 15 amino acids. CDR1 is SGHTA, CDR2 FQGNSA, per germline. V lost 2 bases and J lost 4, with 14 bases in between. Here the CDR3 DNA reads TGTGCCAGCAGCTTAAATTACGGGGTCTCCTATGGCTACACCTTC. Its translation: CASSLNYGVSYGYTF.

CDR3 amino acids: CASDRGYTGELFF. In DNA, the CDR3 is TGTGCCAGCGACAGGGGGTACACCGGGGAGCTGTTTTTT. The chain joins TRBV7-9 to TRBJ2-2; 9 bases agree with TRBD1. Germline CDR1 is SEHNR and CDR2 is FQNEAQ (reference sequence). This CDR3 is built from 13 residues. J gave up 3 bases and V 8 bases, and 1 base lay outside the gene matches.

This chain uses TRBV30 with TRBJ2-2; D is perhaps TRBD2 (5 bases). Germline loops: CDR1 GTSNPN, CDR2 SVGIG (reference sequence). Trimming removed 5 bases at V and 7 bases at J, with 17 bases between. This CDR3 is built from 14 residues. This CDR3 is CAWGTDPRGGELFF. The DNA for the CDR3 is TGTGCCTGGGGAACGGACCCACGGGGCGGGGAGCTGTTTTTT.

The chain links TRBV5-1 to TRBJ1-6; TRBD1 aligns across 7 bases. The CDR3 consists of 14 residues. V gave up 5 bases and J gave up 14 bases; unmatched junction bases: 13. Germline V gene data show CDR1 as SGHRS and CDR2 as YFSETQ. The CDR3 coding sequence is TGCGCCAGCAGTCCGGGACAGTTAAATTCGGCCCTCCACTTT. Residues: CASSPGQLNSALHF.

The gene calls are TRBV18 and TRBJ1-4; no clear D. CDR1 and CDR2 (germline): KGHSH, LQKENI. CDR3 length equals 14 residues. The V end lost 5 bases, the J end lost 8 bases, and 15 bases lay between the germline ends. The CDR3 is CASSAGKGREKLFF. The DNA for the CDR3 is TGTGCCAGCTCAGCGGGGAAGGGCCGGGAAAAACTGTTTTTT.

This clone was detected only once. The rearrangement uses TRBV7-8 and TRBJ2-4; D might be TRBD2 (6 bases). Trimming cost V 0 bases and J 2 bases, with 20 bases left between them. This CDR3 comprises 19 residues. Germline loops: CDR1 SGHVS, CDR2 FQNEAQ. This CDR3 is CASSLAPTIGGRTKNIQYF. DNA for the CDR3: TGTGCCAGCAGCTTAGCACCGACAATCGGGGGTAGAACCAAAAACATTCAGTACTTC. The full variable domain, its missing parts supplied by reference TRBV7-8 and TRBJ2-4, is GAGVSQSPRYKVAKRGQDVALRCDPISGHVSLFWYQQALGQGPEFLTYFQNEAQLDKSGLPSDRFFAERPEGSVSTLKIQRTQQEDSAVYLCASSLAPTIGGRTKNIQYFGAGTRLSVL.

The chain carries TRBV2 and TRBJ2-7; possible D gene TRBD2, 6 bases. Per germline, CDR1 SNHLY and CDR2 FYNNEI. Trimming cost V 6 bases and J 3 bases, with 18 bases left between them. The CDR3 is made up of 15 amino acids. The CDR3 sequence: CASSRTGTWGYEQYF. CDR3 in DNA: TGTGCCAGCAGCCGAACCGGGACTTGGGGCTACGAGCAGTACTTC.

CDR3 DNA sequence: TGCAGTGCTAGTGCTCAGGCGCCGAATAATTCACCCCTCCACTTT. Protein: CSASAQAPNNSPLHF. The genes are TRBV20-1 and TRBJ1-6; D unresolved. V lost 3 bases to trimming and J lost 5 bases, with 14 bases between them. The length of the CDR3 is 15 residues. From germline, CDR1 is DFQATT and CDR2 SNEGSKA (reference sequence).

The genes are TRBV27 and TRBJ2-3; 7 positions match TRBD1. CDR1 and CDR2 (germline): MNHEY, SMNVEV (reference sequence). V lost 6 bases and J lost 2; bases outside the gene matches: 8. The CDR3 runs 15 residues. Here the CDR3 reads CASRDPGQTTDTQYF. The CDR3 DNA reads as TGTGCCAGCAGAGACCCGGGACAGACCACAGATACGCAGTATTTT.

In nucleotides, the CDR3 is TGTGCCACCAGTGAACAGGGATGGAATCAGCCCCAGCATTTT. Protein product: CATSEQGWNQPQHF. The chain is built from TRBV24-1 and TRBJ1-5; D perhaps matches TRBD1 (6 bases). V was shortened by 4 bases and J by 4 bases, with 10 bases between the two germline ends. The CDR3 runs to 14 residues. The V gene's germline CDR1 is KGHDR and CDR2 SFDVKD.

The V gene is TRBV27, the J gene TRBJ2-7; tentative D call: TRBD1 (5 bases). V was trimmed by 5 bases and J by 0 bases, leaving 14 bases between them. CDR3 length: 15 amino acids. The germline gives CDR1 MNHEY, CDR2 SMNVEV (reference sequence). The CDR3 DNA follows: TGTGCCAGCAGTGACAGACATGGCCTCTCCTACGAGCAGTACTTC. It translates to CASSDRHGLSYEQYF.

This clone was counted at least ten times. The V gene is TRBV7-2, the J gene TRBJ2-1; no clear D gene. Per germline, CDR1 SGHTA and CDR2 FQGNSA. This CDR3 spans 15 amino acids. The V end was cut by 1 base, the J end by 8 bases, with 15 bases between. The CDR3 coding sequence is TGTGCCAGCAGCTTAGAGCCATTCACCGGGTATGAGCAGTTCTTC. Amino acid sequence: CASSLEPFTGYEQFF. The entire variable domain, with the rest obtained from reference TRBV7-2 and TRBJ2-1, is as follows: GAGVSQSPSNKVTEKGKDVELRCDPISGHTALYWYRQSLGQGLEFLIYFQGNSAPDKSGLPSDRFSAERTGGSVSTLTIQRTQQEDSAVYLCASSLEPFTGYEQFFGPGTRLTVL.

J is TRBJ2-7 and V is TRBV9, with 7 positions matching TRBD1. V shed 4 bases, J shed 0 bases, and the junction held 13 bases outside the gene matches. From germline, CDR1 is SGDLS and CDR2 YYNGEE. The CDR3 length is 17 residues. The CDR3 here is CASSPQGQGDSSYEQYF. CDR3 sequence (DNA): TGTGCCAGCAGCCCTCAGGGGCAGGGGGACAGCTCCTACGAGCAGTACTTC.

This chain uses TRBV19 with TRBJ2-2; 7 bases fit TRBD1. Germline loops: CDR1 LNHDA, CDR2 SQIVND (reference sequence). The CDR3 is 13 amino acids. The J segment lost 7 bases and the V segment lost 7 bases, leaving 6 bases of the junction unmatched. CDR3 in amino acids: CASNHRGGGELFF. The DNA of the CDR3 is TGTGCCAGTAACCACAGGGGTGGCGGGGAGCTGTTTTTT.

The gene calls are TRBV30 and TRBJ2-1, with D tentatively TRBD2 (6 bases). The CDR3 totals 13 residues. With 4 bases removed from V and 0 bases from J, the gap between germline ends came to 7 bases. Germline CDR1 is GTSNPN and CDR2 is SVGIG (reference sequence). CDR3 bases: TGTGCCTGGATCGGGAGCTCCTACAATGAGCAGTTCTTC. Translating gives CAWIGSSYNEQFF.

This clone has just one count. This sequence joins TRBV29-1 and TRBJ1-2; weak D call: TRBD1 (5 bases). The CDR3 loop spans 17 amino acids. Germline CDR1 SQVTM, CDR2 ANQGSEA. The ends were cut back, 7 bases at V and 0 bases at J, with 24 bases in the middle. Here the CDR3 DNA reads TGCAGCGATAGGACAAGGTTGGGGGGGAGTTCTAACTATGGCTACACCTTC. This sequence encodes CSDRTRLGGSSNYGYTF. The complete variable domain, with remaining parts taken from reference TRBV29-1 and TRBJ1-2, reads SAVISQKPSRDICQRGTSLTIQCQVDSQVTMMFWYRQQPGQSLTLIATANQGSEATYESGFVIDKFPISRPNLTFSTLTVSNMSPEDSSIYLCSDRTRLGGSSNYGYTFGSGTRLTVV.